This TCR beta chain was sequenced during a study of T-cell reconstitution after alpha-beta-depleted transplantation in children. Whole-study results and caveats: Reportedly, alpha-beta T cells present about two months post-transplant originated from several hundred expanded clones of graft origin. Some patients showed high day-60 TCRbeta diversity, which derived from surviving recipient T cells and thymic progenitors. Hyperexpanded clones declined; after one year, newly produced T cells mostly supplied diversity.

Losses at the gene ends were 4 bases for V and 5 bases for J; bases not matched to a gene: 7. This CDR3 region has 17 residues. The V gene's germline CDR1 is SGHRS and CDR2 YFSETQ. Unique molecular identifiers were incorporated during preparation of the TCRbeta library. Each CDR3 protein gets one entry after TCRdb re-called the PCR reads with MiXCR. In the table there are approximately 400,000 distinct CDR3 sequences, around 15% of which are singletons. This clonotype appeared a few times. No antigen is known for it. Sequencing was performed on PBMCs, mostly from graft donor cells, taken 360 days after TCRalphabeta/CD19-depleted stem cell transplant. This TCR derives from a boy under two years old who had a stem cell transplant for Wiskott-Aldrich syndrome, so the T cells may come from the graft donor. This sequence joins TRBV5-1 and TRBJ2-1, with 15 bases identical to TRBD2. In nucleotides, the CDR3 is TGCGCCAGCAGCCCAGGACTAGCGGGGGGGCTGAACAATGAGCAGTTCTTC. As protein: CASSPGLAGGLNNEQFF. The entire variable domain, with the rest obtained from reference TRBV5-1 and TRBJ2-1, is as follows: KAGVTQTPRYLIKTRGQQVTLSCSPISGHRSVSWYQQTPGQGLQFLFEYFSETQRNKGNFPGRFSGRQFSNSRSEMNVSTLELGDSALYLCASSPGLAGGLNNEQFFGPGTRLTVL.